Each of the 19 T cell receptor beta chains below was sequenced from the same sample in a study of response to subunit inactivated influenza vaccine. TCRdb redid the calling of the RT-PCR reads with MiXCR, one entry per CDR3 protein. This table has 750,000 to 850,000 distinct CDR3 sequences, under 20% appearing once. The sample consisted of PBMCs from blood, taken roughly 5 days after vaccination. All receptors derive from a man over 45 who received an inactivated influenza vaccine.

The CDR3 is CSGGLAGLYEQYF. The DNA of the CDR3 is TGCAGTGGCGGACTAGCGGGGCTCTACGAGCAGTACTTC. The V gene is TRBV20-1, the J gene TRBJ2-7, with TRBD2 matching over 12 bases. The CDR3 extends over 13 amino acids. After removal of 7 bases from V and 3 bases from J, the junction contained 4 bases not matched to a gene. From germline, CDR1 is DFQATT and CDR2 SNEGSKA (reference sequence).

A word on this clonotype: Given a much more abundant clone one base away, this may be a read error. The rearrangement links TRBV29-1 to TRBJ2-3; 7 bases fit TRBD2. Trimming took 8 bases from V and 2 from J; bases not matched to a gene: 10. The CDR3 has 14 amino acids. Germline V lookup: CDR1 SQVTM, CDR2 ANQGSEA. CDR3 protein: CSLALAGFTDTQYF. DNA of the CDR3: TGCAGCCTGGCCTTAGCGGGCTTCACAGATACGCAGTATTTT.

The gene calls are TRBV11-2 and TRBJ1-5; D possibly corresponds to TRBD1 (6 bases). Trimming removed 3 bases from V and 0 bases from J, with 18 bases in between. The CDR3 contains 18 residues. Germline lookup yields CDR1 SGHAT and CDR2 FQNNGV. CDR3 sequence: CASSFGQPGGNSNQPQHF. The CDR3 coding sequence is TGTGCCAGCAGCTTCGGACAGCCTGGGGGAAATAGCAATCAGCCCCAGCATTTT.

V gene TRBV19 combines with J gene TRBJ1-5; D may be TRBD1 (5 bases). Between the trimmed V and J ends, which lost 1 base and 14 bases, there was a span of 21 bases. Germline CDR1 LNHDA, CDR2 SQIVND (reference sequence). The CDR3 is 15 amino acids. The chain's CDR3 is CASSIVPRGEAVKHF. CDR3 bases: TGTGCCAGTAGTATAGTCCCTCGAGGGGAGGCAGTCAAGCATTTT.

V usage is TRBV6-2 or TRBV6-3 and J usage is TRBJ1-6; D is unclear. CDR3 length: 14 amino acids. Germline V CDR1 and CDR2: MNHEY, SVGEGT. V dropped 0 bases and J dropped 9 bases, with 9 bases sitting between them. The CDR3 sequence: CASSYSGGSSPLHF. CDR3 in DNA: TGTGCCAGCAGTTACTCCGGCGGGAGTTCACCCCTCCACTTT.

This clonotype turned up a few times. V and J are TRBV24-1 and TRBJ2-3; D might be TRBD2 (6 bases). The germline gives CDR1 KGHDR, CDR2 SFDVKD. The ends were cut back, 10 bases at V and 6 bases at J, with 19 bases in the middle. This CDR3 has 14 residues. Here the CDR3 DNA reads TGTGCCACTAGGGATGGGGGGATCGGGGATACGCAGTATTTT. It encodes CATRDGGIGDTQYF.

The gene calls are TRBV4-2 and TRBJ1-4; a possible D gene is TRBD1 (5 bases). V was pared by 1 base and J by 4 bases, with 7 bases between. Germline V gene lookup returns CDR1 LGHNA and CDR2 YNFKEQ. The CDR3 sequence is 14 residues long. This CDR3 reads CASSQGQNNEKLFF. In DNA form, the CDR3 reads TGTGCCAGCAGCCAAGGACAGAATAATGAAAAACTGTTTTTT.

The chain carries TRBV28 and TRBJ1-1, with D unresolved. CDR1 and CDR2 (germline): MDHEN, SYDVKM. This CDR3 is built from 14 residues. Trimming stripped 2 bases from V and 1 base from J, with 8 bases between. The CDR3 loop is CASSLPDENTEAFF. Here the CDR3 DNA reads TGTGCCAGCAGTTTACCAGACGAGAACACTGAAGCTTTCTTT.

CDR3 region: CASRGPTSGGTQYF. CDR3 coding DNA: TGTGCCAGCAGGGGCCCGACTAGCGGGGGAACCCAGTACTTC. The chain has TRBV12-3 or TRBV12-4 and TRBJ2-5; 12 bases are shared with TRBD2. Unmatched junction bases numbered 7, after V lost 6 bases and J lost 8 bases. The CDR3 is 14 amino acids.

This clonotype was detected a few times. The CDR3 nucleotides read TGTGCCAGCAGCTTAGAACAGGGGGGTAGTCAGCCCCAGCATTTT. This encodes CASSLEQGGSQPQHF. The chain couples TRBV7-6 to TRBJ1-5, with 8 nucleotides matching TRBD1. After removal of 1 base from V and 6 bases from J, the junction contained 5 bases not matched to a gene. CDR1 is SGHVS, CDR2 FNYEAQ, per germline. There are 15 residues in the CDR3.

This chain uses TRBV30 with TRBJ1-1; D is possibly TRBD1 (5 bases). The germline V gene encodes CDR1 GTSNPN and CDR2 SVGIG (reference sequence). Trimming took off 4 bases at V and 1 base at J, with 10 bases between the two ends. The CDR3 covers 13 residues. CDR3 in DNA: TGTGCCTGGACCCGAACAGGGAACACTGAAGCTTTCTTT. Its protein is CAWTRTGNTEAFF.

To note about this clonotype: One end of the junction does not line up with germline, which may come from a read error. J is TRBJ2-7 and V is TRBV4-2; 10 nucleotides agree with TRBD2. The germline V gene has CDR1 LGHNA and CDR2 YNFKEQ. CDR3 length: 14 amino acids. CDR3 in DNA: TGTGCCCGCAGCCAAAGGGCTAGCGGGAGCGAGCAGTACTTC. Its protein is CARSQRASGSEQYF.

This clonotype was detected a few times. The chain carries TRBV5-1 and TRBJ2-5; weak D call: TRBD2 (5 bases). Germline assignment: CDR1 SGHRS and CDR2 YFSETQ. This CDR3 comprises 15 residues. V was trimmed by 2 bases and J by 5 bases, leaving 16 bases between them. CDR3 in amino acids: CASSFWPERLETQYF. The CDR3 DNA is TGCGCCAGCAGCTTTTGGCCAGAGCGGTTGGAGACCCAGTACTTC.

This clonotype occurred once. The chain links TRBV5-4 to TRBJ2-2; weak D call: TRBD1 (5 bases). This CDR3 is built from 19 residues. V was shortened by 0 bases and J by 4 bases, with 22 bases between the two germline ends. CDR1 is SGHNT, CDR2 YYREEE, per germline (reference sequence). The CDR3 reads CASSLEPIQTEPSTGELFF. As DNA, the CDR3 is TGTGCCAGCAGCTTGGAACCTATTCAGACAGAACCTTCCACCGGGGAGCTGTTTTTT.

This clonotype was seen more than once but under ten times. V gene TRBV20-1 combines with J gene TRBJ1-1, with 8 bases aligning to TRBD1. This CDR3 has 15 amino acids. Germline loops: CDR1 DFQATT, CDR2 SNEGSKA (reference sequence). Trimming at V came to 7 bases and at J to 5 bases, leaving 15 bases not matched to a gene. In nucleotides, the CDR3 is TGCAGTGGCGGAGCAGGGGGCATCTCCGGGACTGAAGCTTTCTTT. It codes for CSGGAGGISGTEAFF.

The chain recombines TRBV6-1 with TRBJ1-1; no firm D call. The CDR3 runs to 12 residues. The ends were cut back, 8 bases at V and 3 bases at J, with 10 bases in the middle. Germline V gene data show CDR1 as MNHNS and CDR2 as SASEGT. The DNA of the CDR3 is TGTGCCAGCCTTAGAACCTACACTGAAGCTTTCTTT. It specifies CASLRTYTEAFF.

This clonotype was recorded a few times. The chain carries TRBV20-1 and TRBJ1-1, with TRBD1 matching over 7 bases. J lost 0 bases, V lost 3 bases, and 7 bases had no gene match. Germline V lookup: CDR1 DFQATT, CDR2 SNEGSKA (reference sequence). The CDR3 sequence is 15 residues long. This CDR3 reads CSARSGTALNTEAFF. The DNA for the CDR3 is TGCAGTGCTAGGTCGGGGACAGCATTGAACACTGAAGCTTTCTTT.

This clonotype appeared many times. CDR3 sequence reads: CSPSQPGTVFEQYF. CDR3 coding DNA: TGCAGTCCCTCTCAACCCGGGACAGTCTTTGAGCAGTACTTC. V is TRBV20-1 and J is TRBJ2-7, with 7 bases lining up with TRBD1. The germline V gene has CDR1 DFQATT and CDR2 SNEGSKA (reference sequence). Trimming removed 8 bases from V and 7 bases from J; junction bases left unmatched: 17. The CDR3 contains 14 residues.

J is TRBJ1-3 and V is TRBV12-3 or TRBV12-4; D might be TRBD1 (6 bases). V was clipped by 8 bases and J by 6 bases, with 17 bases between them. There are 14 residues in the CDR3. The CDR3 nucleotides read TGTGCCAGCGGCAGGGGTGCCTCAGAAAACACCATATATTTT. Its protein is CASGRGASENTIYF.